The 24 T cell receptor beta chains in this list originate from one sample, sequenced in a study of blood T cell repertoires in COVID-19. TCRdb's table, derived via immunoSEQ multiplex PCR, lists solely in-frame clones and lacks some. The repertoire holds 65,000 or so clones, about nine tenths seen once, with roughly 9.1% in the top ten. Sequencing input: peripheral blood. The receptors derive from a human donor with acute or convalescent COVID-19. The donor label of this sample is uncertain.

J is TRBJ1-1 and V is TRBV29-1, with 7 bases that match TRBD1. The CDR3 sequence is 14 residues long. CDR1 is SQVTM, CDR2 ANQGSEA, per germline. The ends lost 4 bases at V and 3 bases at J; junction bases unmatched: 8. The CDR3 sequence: CSVGQGGSYTEAFF. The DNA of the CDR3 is TGCAGCGTTGGACAGGGTGGTAGCTACACTGAAGCTTTCTTT.

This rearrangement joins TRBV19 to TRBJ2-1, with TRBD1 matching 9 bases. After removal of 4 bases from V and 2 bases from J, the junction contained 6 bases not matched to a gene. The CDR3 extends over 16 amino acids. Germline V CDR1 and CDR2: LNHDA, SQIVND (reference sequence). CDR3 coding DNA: TGTGCCAGTAGTACCCCCCACAGGGGGCCCTACAATGAGCAGTTCTTC. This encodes CASSTPHRGPYNEQFF. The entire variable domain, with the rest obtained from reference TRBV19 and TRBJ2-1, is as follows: DGGITQSPKYLFRKEGQNVTLSCEQNLNHDAMYWYRQDPGQGLRLIYYSQIVNDFQKGDIAEGYSVSREKKESFPLTVTSAQKNPTAFYLCASSTPHRGPYNEQFFGPGTRLTVL.

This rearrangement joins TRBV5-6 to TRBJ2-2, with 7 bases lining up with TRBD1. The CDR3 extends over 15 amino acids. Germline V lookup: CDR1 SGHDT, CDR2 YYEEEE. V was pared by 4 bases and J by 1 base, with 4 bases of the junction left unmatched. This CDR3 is CASSDRTGNTGELFF. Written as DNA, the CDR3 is TGTGCCAGCAGCGATCGGACAGGGAACACCGGGGAGCTGTTTTTT.

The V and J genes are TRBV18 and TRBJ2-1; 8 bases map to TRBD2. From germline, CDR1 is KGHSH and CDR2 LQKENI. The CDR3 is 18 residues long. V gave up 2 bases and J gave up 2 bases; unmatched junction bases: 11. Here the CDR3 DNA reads TGTGCCAGCTCACCAGGTTTAGCGGGGACCCTGACCTACAATGAGCAGTTCTTC. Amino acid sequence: CASSPGLAGTLTYNEQFF.

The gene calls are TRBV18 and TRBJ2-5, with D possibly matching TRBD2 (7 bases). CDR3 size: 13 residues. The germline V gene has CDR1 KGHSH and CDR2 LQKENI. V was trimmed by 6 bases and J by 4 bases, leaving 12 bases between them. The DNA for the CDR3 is TGTGCCAGCTCCCGAGGGGGGGCAGAGACCCAGTACTTC. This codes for CASSRGGAETQYF.

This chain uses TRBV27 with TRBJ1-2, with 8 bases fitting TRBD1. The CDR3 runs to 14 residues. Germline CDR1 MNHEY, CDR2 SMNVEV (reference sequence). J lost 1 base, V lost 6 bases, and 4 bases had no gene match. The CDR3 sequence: CASRRTGINYGYTF. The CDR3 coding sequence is TGTGCCAGCAGACGGACAGGGATTAACTATGGCTACACCTTC.

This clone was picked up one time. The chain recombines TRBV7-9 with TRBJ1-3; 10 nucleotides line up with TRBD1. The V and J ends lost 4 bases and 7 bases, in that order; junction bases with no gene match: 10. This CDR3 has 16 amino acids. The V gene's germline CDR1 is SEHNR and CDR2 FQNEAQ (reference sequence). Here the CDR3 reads CASSSQPPDRGNTIYF. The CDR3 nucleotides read TGTGCCAGCAGCTCCCAACCTCCGGACAGGGGGAACACCATATATTTT.

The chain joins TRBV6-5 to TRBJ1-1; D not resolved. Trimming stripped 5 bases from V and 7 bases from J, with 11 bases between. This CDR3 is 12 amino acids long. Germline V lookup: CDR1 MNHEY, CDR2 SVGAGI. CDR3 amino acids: CASSPGRVEAFF. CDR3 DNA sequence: TGTGCCAGCAGTCCGGGGAGGGTTGAAGCTTTCTTT.

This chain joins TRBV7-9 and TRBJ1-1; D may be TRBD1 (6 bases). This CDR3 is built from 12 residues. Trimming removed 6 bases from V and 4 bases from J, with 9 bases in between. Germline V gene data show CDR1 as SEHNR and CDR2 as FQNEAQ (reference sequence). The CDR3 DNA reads TGTGCCAGCAGTCGGGACACCACTGAAGCTTTCTTT. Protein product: CASSRDTTEAFF.

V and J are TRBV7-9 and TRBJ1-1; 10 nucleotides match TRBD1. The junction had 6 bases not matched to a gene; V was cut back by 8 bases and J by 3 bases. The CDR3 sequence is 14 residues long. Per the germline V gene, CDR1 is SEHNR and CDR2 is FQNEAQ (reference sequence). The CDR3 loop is CASVRQGADTEAFF. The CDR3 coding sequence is TGTGCCAGCGTACGACAGGGGGCTGACACTGAAGCTTTCTTT.

CDR3 region: CANTRSGTEHYGYTF. Here the CDR3 DNA reads TGTGCCAACACCAGATCCGGGACAGAGCACTATGGCTACACCTTC. This chain joins TRBV25-1 and TRBJ1-2; TRBD1 agrees at 7 bases. V gave up 10 bases and J gave up 3 bases; unmatched junction bases: 14. Germline values: CDR1 MGHDK, CDR2 SYGVNS. The CDR3 is 15 residues long.

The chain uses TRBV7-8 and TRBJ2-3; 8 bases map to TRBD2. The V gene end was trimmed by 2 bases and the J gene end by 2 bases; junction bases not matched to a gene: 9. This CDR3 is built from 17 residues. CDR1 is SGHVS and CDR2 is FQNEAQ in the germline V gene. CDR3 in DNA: TGTGCCAGCAGCTTACCCCAAGCGGGGGACCCCACAGATACGCAGTATTTT. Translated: CASSLPQAGDPTDTQYF.

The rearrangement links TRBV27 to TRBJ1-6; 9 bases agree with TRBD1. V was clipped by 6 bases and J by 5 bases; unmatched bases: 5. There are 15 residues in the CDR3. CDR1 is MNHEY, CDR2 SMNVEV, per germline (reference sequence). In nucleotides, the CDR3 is TGTGCCAGCAGCAGAGACAGGGGGAATAATTCACCCCTCCACTTT. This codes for CASSRDRGNNSPLHF.

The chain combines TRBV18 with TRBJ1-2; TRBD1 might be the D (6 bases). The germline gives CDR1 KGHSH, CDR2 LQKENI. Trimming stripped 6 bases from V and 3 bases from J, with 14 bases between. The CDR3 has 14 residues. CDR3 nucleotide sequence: TGTGCCAGCTCGCTACAGGGTGGTGACTATGGCTACACCTTC. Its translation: CASSLQGGDYGYTF.

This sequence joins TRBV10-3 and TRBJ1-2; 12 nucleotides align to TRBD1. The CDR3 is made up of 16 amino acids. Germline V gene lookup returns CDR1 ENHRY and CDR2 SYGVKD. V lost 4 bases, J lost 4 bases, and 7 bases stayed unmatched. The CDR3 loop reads CAISAGTGGASYGYTF. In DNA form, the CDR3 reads TGTGCCATCAGTGCGGGGACAGGGGGCGCAAGCTATGGCTACACCTTC.

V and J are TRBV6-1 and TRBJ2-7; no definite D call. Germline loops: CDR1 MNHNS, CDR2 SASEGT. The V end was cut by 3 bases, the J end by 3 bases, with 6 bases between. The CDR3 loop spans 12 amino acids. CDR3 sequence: CASSDSVYEQYV. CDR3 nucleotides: TGTGCCAGCAGTGATTCCGTCTACGAGCAGTACGTC.

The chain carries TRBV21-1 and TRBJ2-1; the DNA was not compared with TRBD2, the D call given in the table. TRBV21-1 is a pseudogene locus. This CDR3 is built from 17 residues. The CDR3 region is CASPDTSGNLRFNEQFF. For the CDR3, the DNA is TGTGCCAGCCCCGACACTAGCGGGAACCTTCGGTTCAATGAGCAGTTCTTC.

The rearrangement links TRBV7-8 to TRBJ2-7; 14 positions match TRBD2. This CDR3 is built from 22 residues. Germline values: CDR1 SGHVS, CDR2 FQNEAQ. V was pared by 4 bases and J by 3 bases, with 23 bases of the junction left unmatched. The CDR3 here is CASSSSGQGEGTSGRSYYEQYF. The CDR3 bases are TGTGCCAGCAGCTCATCTGGACAGGGCGAAGGGACTAGCGGGAGATCTTACTACGAGCAGTACTTC.

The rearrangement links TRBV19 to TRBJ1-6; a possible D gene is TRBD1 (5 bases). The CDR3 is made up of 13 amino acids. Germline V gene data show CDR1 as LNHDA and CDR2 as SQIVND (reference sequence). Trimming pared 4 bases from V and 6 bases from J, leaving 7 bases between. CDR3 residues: CASSTGGNSPLHF. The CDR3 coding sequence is TGTGCCAGTAGTACCGGGGGTAATTCACCCCTCCACTTT. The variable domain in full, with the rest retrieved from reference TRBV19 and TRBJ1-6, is DGGITQSPKYLFRKEGQNVTLSCEQNLNHDAMYWYRQDPGQGLRLIYYSQIVNDFQKGDIAEGYSVSREKKESFPLTVTSAQKNPTAFYLCASSTGGNSPLHFGNGTRLTVT.

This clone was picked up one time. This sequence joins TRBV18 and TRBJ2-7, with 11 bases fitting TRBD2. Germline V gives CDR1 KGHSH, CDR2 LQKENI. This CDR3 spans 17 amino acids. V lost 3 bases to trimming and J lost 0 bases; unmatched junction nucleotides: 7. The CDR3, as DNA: TGTGCCAGCTCACCCCCTTATAGCGGGAGGGCCTCCTACGAGCAGTACTTC. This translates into CASSPPYSGRASYEQYF.

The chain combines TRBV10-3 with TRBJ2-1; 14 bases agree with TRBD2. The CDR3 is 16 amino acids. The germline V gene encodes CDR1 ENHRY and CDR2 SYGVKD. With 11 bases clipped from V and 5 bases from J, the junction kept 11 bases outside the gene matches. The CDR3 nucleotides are TGTGCCCACTCCGACCCGACTAGCGGGGGGGACAATGAGCAGTTCTTC. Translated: CAHSDPTSGGDNEQFF.

The CDR3 region has the DNA TGTGCCAGCAGCCTCAGGGCGGCGACTAGCACAGATACGCAGTATTTT. This gives the protein CASSLRAATSTDTQYF. The genes are TRBV2 and TRBJ2-3, with D perhaps TRBD1 (5 bases). The V end lost 6 bases, the J end lost 0 bases, and 16 bases lay between the germline ends. The CDR3 is made up of 16 amino acids. The germline V gene has CDR1 SNHLY and CDR2 FYNNEI.

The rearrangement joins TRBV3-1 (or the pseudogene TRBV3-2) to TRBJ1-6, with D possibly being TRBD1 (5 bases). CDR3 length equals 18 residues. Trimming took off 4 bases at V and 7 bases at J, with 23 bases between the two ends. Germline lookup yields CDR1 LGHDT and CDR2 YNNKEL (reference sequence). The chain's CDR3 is CASSRSQGGGFGNSPLHF. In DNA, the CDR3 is TGTGCCAGCAGCCGGAGCCAAGGTGGGGGGTTTGGGAATTCACCCCTCCACTTT.

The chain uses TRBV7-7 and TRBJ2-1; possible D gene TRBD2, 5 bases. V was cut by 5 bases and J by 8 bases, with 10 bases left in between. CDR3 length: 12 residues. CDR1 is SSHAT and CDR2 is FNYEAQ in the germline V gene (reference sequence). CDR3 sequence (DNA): TGTGCCAGCAGCCCAGAGGGCCATGAGCAGTTCTTC. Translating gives CASSPEGHEQFF.